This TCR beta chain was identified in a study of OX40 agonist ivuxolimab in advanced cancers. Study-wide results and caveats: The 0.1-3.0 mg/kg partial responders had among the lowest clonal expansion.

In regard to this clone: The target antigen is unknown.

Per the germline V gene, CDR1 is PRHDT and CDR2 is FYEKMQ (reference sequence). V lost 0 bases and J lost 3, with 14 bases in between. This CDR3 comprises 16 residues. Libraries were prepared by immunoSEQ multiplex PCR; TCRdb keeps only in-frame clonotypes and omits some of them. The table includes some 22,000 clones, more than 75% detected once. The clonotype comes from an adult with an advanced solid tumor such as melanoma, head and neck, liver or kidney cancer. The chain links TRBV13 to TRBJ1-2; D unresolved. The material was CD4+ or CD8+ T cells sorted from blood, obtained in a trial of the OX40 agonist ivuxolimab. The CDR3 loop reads CASSLGGHLSYYGYTF. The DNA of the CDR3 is TGTGCCAGCAGCTTAGGAGGGCACCTCTCTTACTATGGCTACACCTTC.